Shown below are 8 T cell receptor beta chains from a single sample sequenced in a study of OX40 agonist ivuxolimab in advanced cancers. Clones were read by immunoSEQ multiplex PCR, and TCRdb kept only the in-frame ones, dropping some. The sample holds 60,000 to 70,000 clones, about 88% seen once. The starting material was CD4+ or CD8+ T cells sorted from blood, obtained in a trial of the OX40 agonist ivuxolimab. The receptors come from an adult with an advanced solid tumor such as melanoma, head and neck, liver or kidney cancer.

The CDR3 DNA sequence: TGTGCCAGCAGCTACGGAAAGTATAGCAATCAGCCCCAGCATTTT. Amino acid sequence: CASSYGKYSNQPQHF. The chain carries TRBV6-1 and TRBJ1-5; no clear D gene. CDR3 size: 15 residues. CDR1 is MNHNS and CDR2 is SASEGT in the germline V gene. Trimming cost V 6 bases and J 0 bases, with 12 bases left between them.

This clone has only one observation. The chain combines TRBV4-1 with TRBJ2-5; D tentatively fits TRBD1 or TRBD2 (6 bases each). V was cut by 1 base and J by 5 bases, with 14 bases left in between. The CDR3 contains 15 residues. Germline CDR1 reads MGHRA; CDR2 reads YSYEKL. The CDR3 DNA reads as TGCGCCAGCAGCCAAGTGCGCTTAGGGGGGGAGACCCAGTACTTC. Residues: CASSQVRLGGETQYF.

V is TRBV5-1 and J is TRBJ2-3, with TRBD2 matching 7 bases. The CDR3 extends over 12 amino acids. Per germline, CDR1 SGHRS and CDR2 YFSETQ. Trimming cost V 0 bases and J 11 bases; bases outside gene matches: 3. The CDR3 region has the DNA TGCGCCAGCAGCTTGGGGCTAGCGGAGCAGTATTTT. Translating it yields CASSLGLAEQYF.

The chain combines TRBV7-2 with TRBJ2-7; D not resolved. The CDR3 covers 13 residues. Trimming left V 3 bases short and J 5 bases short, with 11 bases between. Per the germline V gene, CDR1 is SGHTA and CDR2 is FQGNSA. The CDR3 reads CASSFVLDHEQYF. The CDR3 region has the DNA TGTGCCAGCAGCTTCGTTCTCGACCACGAGCAGTACTTC.

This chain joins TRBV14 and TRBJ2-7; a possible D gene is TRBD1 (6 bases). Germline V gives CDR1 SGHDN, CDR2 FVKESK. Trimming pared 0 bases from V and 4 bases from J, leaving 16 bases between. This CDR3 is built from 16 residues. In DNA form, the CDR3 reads TGTGCCAGCAGCCAAGATTTTTGGGGACAACCTTACGAGCAGTACTTC. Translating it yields CASSQDFWGQPYEQYF. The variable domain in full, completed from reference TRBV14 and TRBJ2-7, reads EAGVTQFPSHSVIEKGQTVTLRCDPISGHDNLYWYRRVMGKEIKFLLHFVKESKQDESGMPNNRFLAERTGGTYSTLKVQPAELEDSGVYFCASSQDFWGQPYEQYFGPGTRLTVT.

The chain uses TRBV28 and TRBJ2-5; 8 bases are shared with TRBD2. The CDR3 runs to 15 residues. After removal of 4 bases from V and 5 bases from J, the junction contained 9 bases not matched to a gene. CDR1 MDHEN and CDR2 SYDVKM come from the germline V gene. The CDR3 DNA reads TGTGCCAGCAGTTCGGCTCTAGCGGGTTATGAGACCCAGTACTTC. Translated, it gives CASSSALAGYETQYF.

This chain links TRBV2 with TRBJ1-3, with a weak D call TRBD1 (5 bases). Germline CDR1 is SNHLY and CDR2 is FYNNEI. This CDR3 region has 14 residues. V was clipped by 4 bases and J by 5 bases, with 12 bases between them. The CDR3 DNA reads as TGTGCCAGCAGTGCAGGGATTTTGAGAAACACCATATATTTT. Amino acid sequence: CASSAGILRNTIYF.

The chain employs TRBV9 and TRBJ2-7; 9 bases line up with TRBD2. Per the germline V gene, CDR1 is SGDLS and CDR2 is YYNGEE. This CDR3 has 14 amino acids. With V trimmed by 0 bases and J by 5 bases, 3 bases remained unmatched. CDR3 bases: TGTGCCAGCAGCGTAGCGCGGGGGGGGGACGAGCAGTACTTC. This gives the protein CASSVARGGDEQYF.